Presented here are 17 T cell receptor beta chains from one specimen sequenced in a study of blood T cell repertoires in COVID-19. Sequenced by immunoSEQ multiplex PCR; TCRdb stores in-frame clones only, minus some. The sample has 200,000 to 250,000 clones, roughly four fifths seen once. Sequencing was performed on peripheral blood. The receptors come from a woman between 65 and 79 years old with acute or convalescent COVID-19.

The chain couples TRBV1 to TRBJ1-2; TRBD1 was called by the table and not checked on the DNA. TRBV1 corresponds to a pseudogene. There are 18 residues in the CDR3. CDR3 loop: CTSSQCPGQGARDYGYTF. DNA for the CDR3: TGCACCAGCAGCCAATGCCCGGGACAGGGGGCGCGAGACTATGGCTACACCTTC.

The chain couples TRBV4-2 to TRBJ1-2; no clear D gene. The germline CDR1 and CDR2 sequences are LGHNA and YNFKEQ. The CDR3 is 15 amino acids. Trimming cost V 0 bases and J 0 bases, with 8 bases left between them. CDR3: CASSQEQPANYGYTF. The CDR3 nucleotides read TGTGCCAGCAGCCAAGAACAGCCTGCTAACTATGGCTACACCTTC.

The CDR3: CASSRDGGYYGYTF. In DNA form, the CDR3 reads TGTGCCAGCAGCCGTGACGGAGGCTACTATGGCTACACCTTC. This sequence joins TRBV5-6 and TRBJ1-2, with D unclear. The germline gives CDR1 SGHDT, CDR2 YYEEEE. This CDR3 is 14 amino acids long. The V end was cut by 4 bases, the J end by 3 bases, with 13 bases between.

This clone was seen only a few times. The chain carries TRBV3-1 (or the pseudogene TRBV3-2) and TRBJ2-7, with 8 bases that match TRBD2. J gave up 3 bases and V 3 bases, and 4 bases lay outside the gene matches. Germline CDR1 and CDR2: LGHDT and YNNKEL (reference sequence). The CDR3 is 14 amino acids. The CDR3 sequence is CASSHRLAFYEQYF. Written as DNA, the CDR3 is TGTGCCAGCAGCCATAGACTAGCGTTCTACGAGCAGTACTTC.

The chain recombines TRBV2 with TRBJ1-5; 7 nucleotides agree with TRBD1. V lost 2 bases to trimming and J lost 2 bases; unmatched junction nucleotides: 3. CDR1 and CDR2 (germline): SNHLY, FYNNEI. This CDR3 spans 15 amino acids. CDR3 protein: CASSERQGGNQPQHF. CDR3 nucleotide sequence: TGTGCCAGCAGTGAAAGGCAGGGGGGCAATCAGCCCCAGCATTTT.

The chain is built from TRBV12-3 or TRBV12-4 and TRBJ2-7; D possibly corresponds to TRBD1 (5 bases). The ends were cut back, 6 bases at V and 4 bases at J, with 10 bases in the middle. CDR3 size: 12 residues. The CDR3 bases are TGTGCCAGCAGCAGAGCAGGGTACGAGCAGTACTTC. Its protein is CASSRAGYEQYF.

V usage is TRBV5-1 and J usage is TRBJ2-2; D gene unclear. CDR1 is SGHRS, CDR2 YFSETQ, per germline. With 4 bases removed from V and 6 bases from J, the gap between germline ends came to 13 bases. The CDR3 totals 14 residues. As DNA, the CDR3 is TGCGCCAGCAGCCTGGGCAACCCGGCCGGGGAGCTGTTTTTT. Translation: CASSLGNPAGELFF.

The rearrangement links TRBV4-2 to TRBJ1-2; D might be TRBD1 (6 bases). V was pared by 6 bases and J by 3 bases, with 17 bases between. CDR3 length: 15 residues. Germline V gene sequence: CDR1 LGHNA, CDR2 YNFKEQ. The CDR3 spells CASRVFGGADYGYTF. As DNA, the CDR3 is TGTGCCAGCAGAGTATTTGGGGGCGCCGACTATGGCTACACCTTC.

The V and J genes are TRBV3-1 (or the pseudogene TRBV3-2) and TRBJ1-2; D possibly corresponds to TRBD1 (5 bases). The CDR3 spans 12 residues. Germline CDR1 LGHDT, CDR2 YNNKEL (reference sequence). Trimming removed 1 base at V and 7 bases at J, with 7 bases between. CDR3: CASSQVQGGYTF. In nucleotides, the CDR3 is TGTGCCAGCAGCCAAGTGCAGGGTGGCTACACCTTC.

The J gene is TRBJ1-1, the V gene TRBV10-1; 7 bases map to TRBD1. J lost 0 bases, V lost 0 bases, and 1 base had no gene match. This CDR3 spans 15 amino acids. CDR1 is WNHNN and CDR2 is SYGVQD in the germline V gene (reference sequence). Written as DNA, the CDR3 is TGCGCCAGCAGTGAGTCGGGGACAGTGAACACTGAAGCTTTCTTT. It encodes CASSESGTVNTEAFF.

The chain uses TRBV15 and TRBJ1-5; 7 bases fit TRBD1. The CDR3 has 13 residues. V shed 2 bases, J shed 6 bases, and the junction held 1 base outside the gene matches. Germline V gene sequence: CDR1 LNHNV, CDR2 YYDKDF (reference sequence). As DNA, the CDR3 is TGTGCCACCAGCAGAAAGGGGGCTCAGCCCCAGCATTTT. This encodes CATSRKGAQPQHF.

In its sample, this clone was seen a few times. The V call is TRBV5-1, the J call TRBJ1-1, with D possibly TRBD1 on 5 matching bases. CDR1 and CDR2 (germline): SGHRS, YFSETQ. Trimming took off 4 bases at V and 1 base at J, with 14 bases between the two ends. The CDR3 is made up of 15 amino acids. This CDR3 reads CASSENRPTNTEAFF. The CDR3 nucleotides read TGCGCCAGCAGCGAGAACAGGCCCACGAACACTGAAGCTTTCTTT.

This chain connects TRBV10-3 to TRBJ1-6; the D gene is possibly TRBD1 (6 bases). V was cut by 5 bases and J by 9 bases, with 8 bases left in between. The CDR3 has 12 residues. The germline V gene encodes CDR1 ENHRY and CDR2 SYGVKD. This CDR3 reads CAISTGTSPLHF. The CDR3 DNA sequence: TGTGCCATCAGTACAGGGACTTCACCCCTCCACTTT.

The sample holds one count of this clone. Other DNA sequences in the same sample also yield this CDR3. The CDR3 loop reads CASSLGQYNEQFF. CDR3 coding DNA: TGCGCCAGCAGCCTAGGACAGTACAATGAGCAGTTCTTC. The rearrangement uses TRBV5-1 and TRBJ2-1; weak D call: TRBD1 (6 bases). This CDR3 is built from 13 residues. Trimming took 4 bases from V and 4 from J, leaving 9 bases between them. Germline CDR1 is SGHRS and CDR2 is YFSETQ.

This chain uses TRBV6-2 or TRBV6-3 with TRBJ1-2; D is uncertain. CDR1 is MNHEY and CDR2 is SVGEGT in the germline V gene. This CDR3 comprises 17 residues. V lost 2 bases and J lost 1, with 17 bases in between. The DNA for the CDR3 is TGTGCCAGCAGTTACCCGGGTAACATTGGACTTAACTATGGCTACACCTTC. The encoded protein is CASSYPGNIGLNYGYTF.

The V gene is TRBV3-1 (or the pseudogene TRBV3-2), the J gene TRBJ1-3; D may be TRBD1 (6 bases). Trimming took off 1 base at V and 4 bases at J, with 14 bases between the two ends. The CDR3 has 16 residues. Germline V gives CDR1 LGHDT, CDR2 YNNKEL (reference sequence). In nucleotides, the CDR3 is TGTGCCAGCAGCCAAGGTTTACAGGGAGGGGGAAACACCATATATTTT. Its translation: CASSQGLQGGGNTIYF.

V and J are TRBV4-2 and TRBJ2-1; 12 bases are a match to TRBD2. V lost 4 bases, J lost 3 bases, and 4 bases stayed unmatched. This CDR3 comprises 16 residues. Germline V CDR1 and CDR2: LGHNA, YNFKEQ. DNA of the CDR3: TGTGCCAGCAGCCCTTGGACTAGCGGGGACTACAATGAGCAGTTCTTC. It codes for CASSPWTSGDYNEQFF.